This T cell receptor (beta chain) was retrieved from a study of beta chain features in type 1 diabetes. Whole-study results and caveats: Any HLA effect on TCRB rearrangement was left unresolved by small sub-analyses. Significant though moderate, a shortening of TCRB CDR3s appeared in all four CD4+ subsets of Type 1 diabetes patients. More deletions and fewer insertions at VDJ junctions were found in patients with type 1 diabetes.

Expressed TCRB transcripts were sequenced because the entire RNA isolate underwent reverse transcription. TCRdb's table, derived via immunoSEQ multiplex PCR, lists solely in-frame clones and lacks some. Of a few hundred thousand clones in the sample, roughly 12% are singletons; the top ten hold roughly 0.015%. This clone was detected a few times. Its matching antigen is unknown. V gave up 0 bases and J gave up 4 bases, with 9 bases separating them. Germline V gene sequence: CDR1 LNHNV, CDR2 YYDKDF (reference sequence). CDR3 length equals 14 residues. The specimen was naive CD4+ T cells from blood. V usage is TRBV15 and J usage is TRBJ2-5; D might be TRBD2 (5 bases). This TCR came from a woman aged 18-29 years with type 1 diabetes. The CDR3 sequence: CATSRDGDVETQYF. The DNA of the CDR3 is TGTGCCACCAGCAGAGACGGGGATGTAGAGACCCAGTACTTC.